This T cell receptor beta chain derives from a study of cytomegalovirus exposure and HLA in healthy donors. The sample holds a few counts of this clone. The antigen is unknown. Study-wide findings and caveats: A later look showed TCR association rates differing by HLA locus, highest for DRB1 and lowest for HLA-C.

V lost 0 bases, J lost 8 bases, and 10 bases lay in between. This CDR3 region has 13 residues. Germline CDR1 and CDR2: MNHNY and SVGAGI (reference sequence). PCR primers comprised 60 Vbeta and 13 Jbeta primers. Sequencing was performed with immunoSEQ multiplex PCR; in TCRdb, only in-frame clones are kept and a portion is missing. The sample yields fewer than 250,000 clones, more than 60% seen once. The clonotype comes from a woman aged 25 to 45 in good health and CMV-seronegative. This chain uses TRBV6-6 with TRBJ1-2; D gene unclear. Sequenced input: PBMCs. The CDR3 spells CASSYSHGLGYTF. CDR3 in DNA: TGTGCCAGCAGTTACTCCCACGGGTTGGGCTACACCTTC.